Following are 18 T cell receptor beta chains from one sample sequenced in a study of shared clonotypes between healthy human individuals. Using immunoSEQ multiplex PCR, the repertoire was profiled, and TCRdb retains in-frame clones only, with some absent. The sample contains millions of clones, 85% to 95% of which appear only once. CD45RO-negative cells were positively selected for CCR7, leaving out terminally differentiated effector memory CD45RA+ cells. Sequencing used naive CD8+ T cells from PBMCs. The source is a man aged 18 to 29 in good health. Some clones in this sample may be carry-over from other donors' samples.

This chain's CDR3 is CASSVEGQTNQPQHF. The CDR3 bases are TGTGCCAGCAGTGTAGAGGGGCAGACCAATCAGCCCCAGCATTTT. V gene TRBV2 combines with J gene TRBJ1-5; maybe TRBD1 (5 bases). There are 15 residues in the CDR3. V shed 4 bases and J shed 3 bases, with 13 bases lying between them. Looked up from germline, CDR1 is SNHLY and CDR2 is FYNNEI. The full variable domain, in which reference TRBV2 and TRBJ1-5 provide the parts outside the CDR3, is EPEVTQTPSHQVTQMGQEVILRCVPISNHLYFYWYRQILGQKVEFLVSFYNNEISEKSEIFDDQFSVERPDGSNFTLKIRSTKLEDSAMYFCASSVEGQTNQPQHFGDGTRLSIL.

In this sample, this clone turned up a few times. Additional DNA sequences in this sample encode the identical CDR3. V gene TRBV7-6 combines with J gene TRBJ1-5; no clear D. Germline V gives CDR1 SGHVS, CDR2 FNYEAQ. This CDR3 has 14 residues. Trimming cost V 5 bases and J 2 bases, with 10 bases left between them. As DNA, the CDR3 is TGTGCCAGCAGCCCGACCGGGGGCAATCAGCCCCAGCATTTT. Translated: CASSPTGGNQPQHF.

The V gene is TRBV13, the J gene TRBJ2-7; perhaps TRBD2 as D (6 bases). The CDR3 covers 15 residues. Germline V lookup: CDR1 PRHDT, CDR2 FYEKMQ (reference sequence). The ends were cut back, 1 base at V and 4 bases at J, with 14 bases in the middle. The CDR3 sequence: CASSLVATSQYEQYF. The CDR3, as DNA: TGTGCCAGCAGCTTAGTTGCGACTAGTCAATACGAGCAGTACTTC.

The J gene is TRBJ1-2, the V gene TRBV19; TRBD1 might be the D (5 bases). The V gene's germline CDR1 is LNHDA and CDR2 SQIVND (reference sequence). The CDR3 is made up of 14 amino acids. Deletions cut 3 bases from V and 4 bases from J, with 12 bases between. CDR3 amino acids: CASSIRAGIYGYTF. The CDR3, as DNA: TGTGCCAGTAGTATCCGGGCAGGGATCTATGGCTACACCTTC.

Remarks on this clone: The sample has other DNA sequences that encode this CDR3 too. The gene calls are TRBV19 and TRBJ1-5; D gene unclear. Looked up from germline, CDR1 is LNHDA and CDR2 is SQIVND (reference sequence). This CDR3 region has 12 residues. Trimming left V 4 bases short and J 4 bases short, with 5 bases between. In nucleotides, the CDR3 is TGTGCCAGTAGTAGGGGAAATCAGCCCCAGCATTTT. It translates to CASSRGNQPQHF.

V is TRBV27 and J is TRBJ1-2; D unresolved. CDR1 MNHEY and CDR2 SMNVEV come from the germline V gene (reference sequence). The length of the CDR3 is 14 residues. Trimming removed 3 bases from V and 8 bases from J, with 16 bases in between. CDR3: CASSFLVGSGGYTF. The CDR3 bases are TGTGCCAGCAGTTTCCTGGTCGGTAGTGGGGGCTACACCTTC.

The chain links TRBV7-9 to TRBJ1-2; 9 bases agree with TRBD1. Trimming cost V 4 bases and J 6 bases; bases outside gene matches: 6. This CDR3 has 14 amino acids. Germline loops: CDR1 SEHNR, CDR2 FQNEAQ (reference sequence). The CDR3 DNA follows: TGTGCCAGCAGCTCGGATTGGACAGGGGATGGCTACACCTTC. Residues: CASSSDWTGDGYTF.

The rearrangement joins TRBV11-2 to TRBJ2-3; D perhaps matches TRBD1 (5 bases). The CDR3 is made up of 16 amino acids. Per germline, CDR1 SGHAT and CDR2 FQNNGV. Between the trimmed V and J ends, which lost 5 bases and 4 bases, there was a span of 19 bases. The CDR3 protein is CASSLGAIRGADTQYF. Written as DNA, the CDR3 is TGTGCCAGCAGCCTAGGGGCTATTAGAGGCGCAGATACGCAGTATTTT. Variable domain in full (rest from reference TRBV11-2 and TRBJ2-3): EAGVAQSPRYKIIEKRQSVAFWCNPISGHATLYWYQQILGQGPKLLIQFQNNGVVDDSQLPKDRFSAERLKGVDSTLKIQPAKLEDSAVYLCASSLGAIRGADTQYFGPGTRLTVL.

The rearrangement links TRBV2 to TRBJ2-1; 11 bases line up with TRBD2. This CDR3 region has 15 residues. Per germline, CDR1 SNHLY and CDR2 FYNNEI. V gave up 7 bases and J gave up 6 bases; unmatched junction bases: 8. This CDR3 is CASILSSGRSNEQFF. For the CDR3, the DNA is TGTGCCAGCATTCTATCTAGCGGGAGGAGCAATGAGCAGTTCTTC.

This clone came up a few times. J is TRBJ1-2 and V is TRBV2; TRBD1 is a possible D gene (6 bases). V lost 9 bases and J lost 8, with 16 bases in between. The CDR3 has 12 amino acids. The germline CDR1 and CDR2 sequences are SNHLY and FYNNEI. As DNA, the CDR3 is TGTGCCAGGCCCGAGTCGGGGGCCGGCTACACCTTC. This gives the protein CARPESGAGYTF.

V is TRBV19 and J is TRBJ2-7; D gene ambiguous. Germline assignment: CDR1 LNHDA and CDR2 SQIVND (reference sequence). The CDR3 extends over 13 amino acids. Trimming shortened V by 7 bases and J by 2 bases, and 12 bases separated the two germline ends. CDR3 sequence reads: CASNTGLPYEQYF. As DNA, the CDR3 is TGTGCCAGTAACACCGGGTTACCCTACGAGCAGTACTTC.

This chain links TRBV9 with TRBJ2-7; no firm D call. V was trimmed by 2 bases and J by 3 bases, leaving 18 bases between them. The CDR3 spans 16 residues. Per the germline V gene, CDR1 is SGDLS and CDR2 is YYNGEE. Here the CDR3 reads CASSVNVGEFGYEQYF. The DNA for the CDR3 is TGTGCCAGCAGCGTGAATGTGGGCGAATTCGGCTACGAGCAGTACTTC.

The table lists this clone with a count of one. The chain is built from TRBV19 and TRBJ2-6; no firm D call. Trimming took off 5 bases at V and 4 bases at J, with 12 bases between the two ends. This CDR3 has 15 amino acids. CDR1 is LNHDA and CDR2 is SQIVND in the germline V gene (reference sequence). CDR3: CASSPFPRGANVLTF. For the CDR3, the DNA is TGTGCCAGTAGTCCCTTCCCAAGGGGGGCCAACGTCCTGACTTTC.

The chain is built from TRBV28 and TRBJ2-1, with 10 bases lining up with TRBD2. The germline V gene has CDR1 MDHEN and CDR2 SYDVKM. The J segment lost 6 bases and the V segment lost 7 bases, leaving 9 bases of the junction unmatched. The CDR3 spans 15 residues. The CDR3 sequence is CASTQLAGVPNEQFF. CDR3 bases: TGTGCCAGCACCCAGCTAGCGGGAGTTCCCAATGAGCAGTTCTTC.

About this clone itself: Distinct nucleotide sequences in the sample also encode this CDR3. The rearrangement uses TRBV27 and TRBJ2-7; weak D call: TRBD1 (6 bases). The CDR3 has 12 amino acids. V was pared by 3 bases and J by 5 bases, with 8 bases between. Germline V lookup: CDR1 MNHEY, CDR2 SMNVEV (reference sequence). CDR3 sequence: CASSLDSHEQYF. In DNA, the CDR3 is TGTGCCAGCAGTTTGGACAGCCACGAGCAGTACTTC.

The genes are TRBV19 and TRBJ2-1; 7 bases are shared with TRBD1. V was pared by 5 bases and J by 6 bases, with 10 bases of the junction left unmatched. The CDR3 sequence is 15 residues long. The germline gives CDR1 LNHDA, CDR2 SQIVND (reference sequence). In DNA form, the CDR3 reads TGTGCCAGTAGTTTGTTGGGACAGAGGATCAATGAGCAGTTCTTC. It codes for CASSLLGQRINEQFF.

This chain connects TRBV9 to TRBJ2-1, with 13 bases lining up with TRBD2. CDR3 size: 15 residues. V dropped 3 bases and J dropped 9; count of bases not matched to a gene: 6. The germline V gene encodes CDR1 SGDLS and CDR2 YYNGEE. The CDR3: CASSAPGLAGLEQFF. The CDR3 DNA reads TGTGCCAGCAGCGCCCCGGGACTAGCGGGACTTGAGCAGTTCTTC.

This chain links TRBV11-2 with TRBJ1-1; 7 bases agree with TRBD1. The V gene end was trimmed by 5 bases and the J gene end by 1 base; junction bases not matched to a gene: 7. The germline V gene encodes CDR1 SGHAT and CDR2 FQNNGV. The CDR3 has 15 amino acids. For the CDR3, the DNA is TGTGCCAGCAGCCCTAGACAGGGCAAGAACACTGAAGCTTTCTTT. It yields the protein CASSPRQGKNTEAFF.